Reported below is one T cell receptor (beta chain). These data come from a study of blood T cell repertoires in COVID-19. Overall study: Donors in the United States, Italy and Spain gave samples during acute or convalescent COVID-19. Sample material is recorded as cDNA or gDNA derived from T cells, B-cell-depleted T cells, or PBMCs.

Germline loops: CDR1 WNHNN, CDR2 SYGVQD (reference sequence). With 0 bases removed from V and 12 bases from J, the gap between germline ends came to 12 bases. The CDR3 loop spans 13 amino acids. As processed by the authors: Nucleated cell counts were estimated from reference gene primer amplification. The assay was immunoSEQ multiplex PCR, and TCRdb's table has in-frame clones only and misses some. D and trimming were read from the DNA, whereas the V and J calls and clone size are those reported in that table. The sample has about 64,000 clones; roughly 93% are singletons. The clonotype originates from a human donor in a cohort sampled during active COVID-19. The chain links TRBV10-1 to TRBJ2-1, with a tentative D call TRBD2 (5 bases). The sample taken for sequencing was peripheral blood. CDR3 region: CASSESSSRVQFF. The CDR3 DNA follows: TGCGCCAGCAGTGAGTCCTCATCGAGGGTGCAGTTCTTC.